These 21 T cell receptor beta chains were sequenced from one sample in a study of shared clonotypes between healthy human individuals. Sequencing was performed with immunoSEQ multiplex PCR; in TCRdb, only in-frame clones are kept and a portion is missing. Among around 1.9 million clones listed, 80% to 95% were seen once. CD45RO-negative cells were positively selected for CCR7, leaving out terminally differentiated effector memory CD45RA+ cells. Specimen: naive CD8+ T cells from PBMCs. The receptors shown here come from a man aged 18-30 years in good health. Some clones in this sample may be carry-over from other donors' samples.

The chain combines TRBV6-6 with TRBJ2-1, with TRBD2 matching over 10 bases. V lost 4 bases to trimming and J lost 4 bases; unmatched junction nucleotides: 4. Per the germline V gene, CDR1 is MNHNY and CDR2 is SVGAGI (reference sequence). There are 15 residues in the CDR3. Here the CDR3 DNA reads TGTGCCAGCAGTTGGAAGCGGGAGGGTTACAATGAGCAGTTCTTC. This encodes CASSWKREGYNEQFF.

The chain carries TRBV7-9 and TRBJ1-4; tentative D call: TRBD1 (6 bases). This CDR3 has 16 residues. Germline-derived CDR1 and CDR2 are SEHNR and FQNEAQ (reference sequence). V lost 0 bases and J lost 0, with 8 bases in between. CDR3 nucleotides: TGTGCCAGCAGCTTAGCTAGGGGGGCAACTAATGAAAAACTGTTTTTT. It yields the protein CASSLARGATNEKLFF.

This clone was seen just once. The chain carries TRBV5-1 and TRBJ1-1; the D is unclear. V dropped 4 bases and J dropped 5 bases, with 15 bases sitting between them. CDR3 length: 14 residues. Germline CDR1 SGHRS, CDR2 YFSETQ. CDR3 region: CASSPYTRGTEAFF. The CDR3 nucleotides are TGCGCCAGCAGCCCCTACACCCGGGGAACTGAAGCTTTCTTT.

Only one count was recorded for this clone. The CDR3 bases are TGTGCCAGCAGCCTTCGGGTGAGGGGGGTCTCCTACGAGCAGTACTTC. Translating gives CASSLRVRGVSYEQYF. The chain has TRBV27 and TRBJ2-7, with D perhaps given as TRBD1 or TRBD2 (6 bases each). V lost 6 bases, J lost 0 bases, and 18 bases lay in between. The CDR3 spans 16 residues. The germline V gene has CDR1 MNHEY and CDR2 SMNVEV (reference sequence).

This chain links TRBV27 with TRBJ2-7, with D possibly TRBD1 on 5 matching bases. This CDR3 spans 15 amino acids. Germline V gene sequence: CDR1 MNHEY, CDR2 SMNVEV (reference sequence). Deletions cut 5 bases from V and 4 bases from J, with 18 bases between. CDR3 loop: CASSPQGPTWYEQYF. CDR3 DNA sequence: TGTGCCAGCAGTCCCCAGGGCCCCACCTGGTACGAGCAGTACTTC.

The chain couples TRBV28 to TRBJ1-2; TRBD1 is a possible D gene (5 bases). The CDR3 is 17 amino acids. Germline-derived CDR1 and CDR2 are MDHEN and SYDVKM. V gave up 3 bases and J gave up 3 bases, with 20 bases separating them. Here the CDR3 DNA reads TGTGCCAGCAGTTTGTCCGGCAACAGGAAGTTGTACTATGGCTACACCTTC. The encoded protein is CASSLSGNRKLYYGYTF.

This chain uses TRBV4-1 with TRBJ2-5; 7 bases are a match to TRBD2. Germline V gives CDR1 MGHRA, CDR2 YSYEKL. Trimming removed 1 base from V and 6 bases from J; junction bases left unmatched: 14. The CDR3 consists of 17 residues. The chain's CDR3 is CASSQVRREGLLQTQYF. The CDR3 DNA is TGCGCCAGCAGCCAAGTCCGGAGGGAGGGCCTCCTACAGACCCAGTACTTC.

About this clone: A much larger clonotype is one base distant, so this may be a read error. V and J are TRBV10-2 and TRBJ2-2; D is unresolved. Germline CDR1 reads WSHSY; CDR2 reads SAAADI. The CDR3 has 12 amino acids. V was pared by 6 bases and J by 0 bases, with 2 bases between. CDR3 amino acids: CASSANTGELFF. The DNA of the CDR3 is TGCGCCAGCAGCGCGAACACCGGGGAGCTGTTTTTT.

V and J are TRBV18 and TRBJ2-7, with D unresolved. Deletions cut 2 bases from V and 0 bases from J, with 11 bases between. The CDR3 consists of 15 residues. CDR1 KGHSH and CDR2 LQKENI come from the germline V gene. CDR3 loop: CASSPGPTYSYEQYF. Written as DNA, the CDR3 is TGTGCCAGCTCACCAGGGCCTACATACTCCTACGAGCAGTACTTC.

Only a few counts were recorded for this clone. The gene calls are TRBV7-9 and TRBJ2-7; the D is unclear. Trimming shortened V by 8 bases and J by 1 base, and 9 bases separated the two germline ends. The CDR3 extends over 12 amino acids. The germline V gene has CDR1 SEHNR and CDR2 FQNEAQ (reference sequence). CDR3 sequence reads: CASGQISYEQYF. The CDR3 region has the DNA TGTGCCAGCGGGCAGATATCCTACGAGCAGTACTTC. The full variable domain, rest sourced from reference TRBV7-9 and TRBJ2-7, is DTGVSQNPRHKITKRGQNVTFRCDPISEHNRLYWYRQTLGQGPEFLTYFQNEAQLEKSRLLSDRFSAERPKGSFSTLEIQRTEQGDSAMYLCASGQISYEQYFGPGTRLTVT.

Remarks on this clone: The sample carries other DNA sequences with the same CDR3. The chain carries TRBV5-4 and TRBJ2-2; the D is unclear. CDR1 and CDR2 from the germline V gene are SGHNT and YYREEE (reference sequence). This CDR3 has 15 amino acids. V was cut by 2 bases and J by 0 bases, with 8 bases left in between. DNA of the CDR3: TGTGCCAGCAGCTTAGGGCTAGCGAACACCGGGGAGCTGTTTTTT. This codes for CASSLGLANTGELFF.

The rearrangement joins TRBV7-2 to TRBJ1-1; D gene unclear. The CDR3 contains 14 residues. Germline V CDR1 and CDR2: SGHTA, FQGNSA. V was pared by 1 base and J by 3 bases, with 9 bases between. The CDR3 sequence: CASSLEPLYTEAFF. DNA for the CDR3: TGTGCCAGCAGCTTAGAGCCCCTTTACACTGAAGCTTTCTTT.

V and J are TRBV6-6 and TRBJ1-5, with TRBD1 matching over 9 bases. After removal of 6 bases from V and 0 bases from J, the junction contained 6 bases not matched to a gene. CDR3 size: 16 residues. Germline-derived CDR1 and CDR2 are MNHNY and SVGAGI (reference sequence). For the CDR3, the DNA is TGTGCCAGCAGGTCCGACAGGGGGAGTAGCAATCAGCCCCAGCATTTT. The encoded protein is CASRSDRGSSNQPQHF.

The chain combines TRBV11-1 with TRBJ2-3, with 8 positions matching TRBD1. The trim removed 5 bases at V and 2 bases at J, leaving 15 bases unmatched. Germline loops: CDR1 SGHAT, CDR2 FQDESV (reference sequence). The CDR3 totals 18 residues. CDR3 sequence: CASSKQGVKVTYTDTQYF. CDR3 nucleotide sequence: TGTGCCAGCAGCAAACAGGGGGTTAAAGTCACGTACACAGATACGCAGTATTTT.

The chain joins TRBV30 to TRBJ2-3; possibly TRBD1 for D (5 bases). Trimming removed 5 bases from V and 2 bases from J, with 29 bases in between. This CDR3 has 19 residues. The V gene's germline CDR1 is GTSNPN and CDR2 SVGIG (reference sequence). CDR3: CAWASLGWGPQFPTDTQYF. CDR3 DNA sequence: TGTGCCTGGGCATCCTTAGGGTGGGGCCCTCAATTCCCCACAGATACGCAGTATTTT.

The chain uses TRBV30 and TRBJ2-7; the match to TRBD1 covers 10 bases. Germline CDR1 and CDR2: GTSNPN and SVGIG (reference sequence). The CDR3 extends over 15 amino acids. V lost 4 bases, J lost 1 base, and 7 bases stayed unmatched. The CDR3 sequence: CAWTPGTGESYEQYF. CDR3 DNA sequence: TGTGCCTGGACGCCCGGGACAGGGGAATCCTACGAGCAGTACTTC. Combining the CDR3 with reference TRBV30 and TRBJ2-7 gives the whole variable domain SQTIHQWPATLVQPVGSPLSLECTVEGTSNPNLYWYRQAAGRGLQLLFYSVGIGQISSEVPQNLSASRPQDRQFILSSKKLLLSDSGFYLCAWTPGTGESYEQYFGPGTRLTVT.

To note about this clone: The same CDR3 is also encoded by other DNA sequences in this sample. The rearrangement links TRBV27 to TRBJ2-1; D unresolved. The germline gives CDR1 MNHEY, CDR2 SMNVEV (reference sequence). Trimming cost V 3 bases and J 8 bases, with 8 bases left between them. The CDR3 consists of 12 residues. CDR3 bases: TGTGCCAGCAGTTTTGGTGGAGATGAGCAGTTCTTC. It codes for CASSFGGDEQFF.

This clone was seen once. Different DNA sequences within this sample yield the same CDR3. The chain joins TRBV7-9 to TRBJ1-5; D is unresolved. The germline CDR1 and CDR2 sequences are SEHNR and FQNEAQ (reference sequence). The V and J ends lost 2 bases and 4 bases respectively, with 3 bases between them. This CDR3 comprises 12 residues. The CDR3 protein is CASSLPNQPQHF. CDR3 nucleotides: TGTGCCAGCAGCTTACCTAATCAGCCCCAGCATTTT.

The CDR3 here is CASSLFPPSEQYF. CDR3 nucleotide sequence: TGTGCCAGCAGTTTATTCCCCCCCTCCGAGCAGTACTTC. The V gene is TRBV27, the J gene TRBJ2-7; unclear D gene. Looked up from germline, CDR1 is MNHEY and CDR2 is SMNVEV (reference sequence). Deletions cut 1 base from V and 6 bases from J, with 10 bases between. The length of the CDR3 is 13 residues.

The V call is TRBV11-3, the J call TRBJ2-1, with 8 bases lining up with TRBD1. This CDR3 is built from 16 residues. V dropped 5 bases and J dropped 5; count of bases not matched to a gene: 11. Germline loops: CDR1 SGHNT, CDR2 YENEEA. In DNA, the CDR3 is TGTGCCAGCAGCCCTAGCAGGACAGGGCTTAACAATGAGCAGTTCTTC. Amino acid sequence: CASSPSRTGLNNEQFF. The full variable domain, rest sourced from reference TRBV11-3 and TRBJ2-1, is EAGVVQSPRYKIIEKKQPVAFWCNPISGHNTLYWYLQNLGQGPELLIRYENEEAVDDSQLPKDRFSAERLKGVDSTLKIQPAELGDSAVYLCASSPSRTGLNNEQFFGPGTRLTVL.

This clone has only a few counts. The V gene is TRBV29-1, the J gene TRBJ1-1; D gene unclear. The CDR3 is made up of 13 amino acids. Trimming stripped 2 bases from V and 6 bases from J, with 13 bases between. From germline, CDR1 is SQVTM and CDR2 ANQGSEA. CDR3 DNA: TGCAGCGTTGAACGCAGGCGTGAGGCTGAAGCTTTCTTT. The encoded protein is CSVERRREAEAFF.